This is a list of T cell receptor beta chains from one sample in a study of cytomegalovirus exposure and HLA in healthy donors. Clones were read by immunoSEQ multiplex PCR, and TCRdb kept only the in-frame ones, dropping some. Of some 150,000 clones listed, about 80% are singletons. The specimen was PBMCs. The receptors stem from a man aged 25-40 years in good health and CMV-seropositive. Each CDR3 is given with its conserved first and last residue. The order of the fields is V gene, J gene, D gene, clone size, CDR3 protein, CDR3 DNA. D genes are given only for firm matches. Clone size is stated in some rows and not others, as once, few, many or a class when expanded.

v_call: TRBV2
j_call: TRBJ2-5
d_call: TRBD1
clone_size: .
cdr3_aa: CASSHFLRGSETQYF
cdr3_nt: TGTGCCAGCAGCCACTTTCTCAGGGGGTCAGAGACCCAGTACTTC

v_call: TRBV2
j_call: TRBJ2-3
d_call: TRBD2
clone_size: once
cdr3_aa: CASSEEPGGPPDTQYF
cdr3_nt: TGTGCCAGCAGTGAAGAGCCGGGGGGGCCTCCAGATACGCAGTATTTT

v_call: TRBV6-5
j_call: TRBJ1-5
d_call: .
clone_size: .
cdr3_aa: CASSRTAAGPQHF
cdr3_nt: TGTGCCAGCAGCCGGACCGCGGCGGGGCCCCAGCATTTT

v_call: TRBV5-8
j_call: TRBJ2-6
d_call: .
clone_size: .
cdr3_aa: CASSYEEGKTTLSGANVLTF
cdr3_nt: TGTGCCAGCAGCTATGAGGAGGGCAAAACCACCCTCAGTGGGGCCAACGTCCTGACTTTC

v_call: TRBV10-3
j_call: TRBJ1-1
d_call: .
clone_size: .
cdr3_aa: CAISGGVGAGAFF
cdr3_nt: TGTGCCATCAGTGGGGGTGTAGGGGCAGGTGCTTTCTTT

v_call: TRBV7-2
j_call: TRBJ2-3
d_call: .
clone_size: few
cdr3_aa: CASSLGQSTDTQYF
cdr3_nt: TGTGCCAGCAGCTTAGGACAGAGCACAGATACGCAGTATTTT

v_call: TRBV2
j_call: TRBJ1-1
d_call: .
clone_size: once
cdr3_aa: CASSLAGNTEAFF
cdr3_nt: TGTGCCAGCAGTTTAGCCGGGAACACTGAAGCTTTCTTT

v_call: TRBV5-1
j_call: TRBJ2-5
d_call: TRBD2
clone_size: .
cdr3_aa: CASSPGGGGRETQYF
cdr3_nt: TGCGCCAGCAGCCCGGGAGGGGGGGGACGAGAGACCCAGTACTTC

v_call: TRBV11-2
j_call: TRBJ2-7
d_call: .
clone_size: .
cdr3_aa: CASSLLAYEQYF
cdr3_nt: TGTGCCAGCAGCTTACTTGCCTACGAGCAGTACTTC

v_call: TRBV9
j_call: TRBJ2-7
d_call: .
clone_size: .
cdr3_aa: CASSVVGGGLSEQYF
cdr3_nt: TGTGCCAGCAGCGTAGTTGGGGGGGGCCTAAGCGAGCAGTACTTC

v_call: TRBV5-1
j_call: TRBJ1-2
d_call: TRBD1
clone_size: .
cdr3_aa: CASSAWTGGDGYTF
cdr3_nt: TGCGCCAGCAGCGCATGGACAGGGGGAGATGGCTACACCTTC

v_call: TRBV4-1
j_call: TRBJ2-7
d_call: .
clone_size: .
cdr3_aa: CASSHPSRGNEQYF
cdr3_nt: TGCGCCAGCAGCCACCCGTCTAGGGGGAACGAGCAGTACTTC

v_call: TRBV7-2
j_call: TRBJ2-2
d_call: .
clone_size: .
cdr3_aa: CASSTSVGEVGELFF
cdr3_nt: TGTGCCAGCAGCACCTCGGTAGGGGAGGTCGGGGAGCTGTTTTTT

v_call: TRBV6-7
j_call: TRBJ2-2
d_call: TRBD2
clone_size: few
cdr3_aa: CASSGYAGANTGELFF
cdr3_nt: TGTGCCAGCAGTGGGTACGCGGGGGCGAACACCGGGGAGCTGTTTTTT

v_call: TRBV5-6
j_call: TRBJ2-1
d_call: TRBD1
clone_size: .
cdr3_aa: CASSTTGTGVGDEQFF
cdr3_nt: TGTGCCAGCAGCACCACGGGGACAGGGGTCGGCGATGAGCAGTTCTTC

v_call: TRBV6-1
j_call: TRBJ1-3
d_call: TRBD1
clone_size: .
cdr3_aa: CASSTRQGQRNTIYF
cdr3_nt: TGTGCCAGCAGTACCAGACAGGGGCAAAGAAACACCATATATTTT

v_call: TRBV2
j_call: TRBJ2-2
d_call: TRBD2
clone_size: .
cdr3_aa: CASTGISGSTGELFF
cdr3_nt: TGTGCCAGCACCGGGATCAGCGGGAGCACCGGGGAGCTGTTTTTT

v_call: TRBV30
j_call: TRBJ1-5
d_call: TRBD1
clone_size: once
cdr3_aa: CACTGTGISNQPQHF
cdr3_nt: TGTGCCTGTACCGGGACAGGGATAAGCAATCAGCCCCAGCATTTT

v_call: TRBV4-1
j_call: TRBJ2-3
d_call: .
clone_size: few
cdr3_aa: CASSQTQGSDTQYF
cdr3_nt: TGCGCCAGCAGCCAGACTCAGGGTTCAGATACGCAGTATTTT

v_call: TRBV6-1
j_call: TRBJ2-7
d_call: TRBD1
clone_size: .
cdr3_aa: CASSEPGQAYEQYF
cdr3_nt: TGTGCCAGCAGTGAACCAGGACAGGCCTACGAGCAGTACTTC

v_call: TRBV15
j_call: TRBJ2-7
d_call: .
clone_size: .
cdr3_aa: CATSRDRDYEQYF
cdr3_nt: TGTGCCACCAGCAGAGACCGGGACTACGAGCAGTACTTC

v_call: TRBV28
j_call: TRBJ1-2
d_call: .
clone_size: .
cdr3_aa: CASNPAEGLGYTF
cdr3_nt: TGTGCCAGCAACCCTGCGGAGGGTTTAGGCTACACCTTC

v_call: TRBV5-1
j_call: TRBJ1-1
d_call: .
clone_size: few
cdr3_aa: CASSQSGEHTEAFF
cdr3_nt: TGCGCCAGCAGCCAGTCGGGGGAGCATACTGAAGCTTTCTTT

v_call: TRBV6-5
j_call: TRBJ1-6
d_call: .
clone_size: .
cdr3_aa: CASSYSQNSPLHF
cdr3_nt: TGTGCCAGCAGTTACTCCCAGAATTCACCCCTCCACTTT

v_call: TRBV5-1
j_call: TRBJ2-2
d_call: .
clone_size: .
cdr3_aa: CASSIANTGELFF
cdr3_nt: TGCGCCAGCAGCATAGCGAACACCGGGGAGCTGTTTTTT

v_call: TRBV2
j_call: TRBJ1-2
d_call: .
clone_size: .
cdr3_aa: CASSDLRSYGYTF
cdr3_nt: TGTGCCAGCTCGGACTTAAGATCCTATGGCTACACCTTC

v_call: TRBV7-9
j_call: TRBJ2-5
d_call: .
clone_size: .
cdr3_aa: CASSAKQGLGQETQYF
cdr3_nt: TGTGCCAGCAGCGCAAAACAGGGCCTTGGTCAAGAGACCCAGTACTTC

v_call: TRBV2
j_call: TRBJ1-5
d_call: .
clone_size: .
cdr3_aa: CASRGDSSNQPQHF
cdr3_nt: TGTGCCAGCAGGGGTGACAGTAGCAATCAGCCCCAGCATTTT

v_call: TRBV5-4
j_call: TRBJ2-1
d_call: TRBD2
clone_size: few
cdr3_aa: CASSLSEGLDSYNEQFF
cdr3_nt: TGTGCCAGCAGCTTGTCGGAGGGACTAGACTCCTACAATGAGCAGTTCTTC

v_call: TRBV28
j_call: TRBJ1-3
d_call: .
clone_size: .
cdr3_aa: CASSFAGVSGNTIYF
cdr3_nt: TGTGCCAGCAGTTTCGCAGGGGTCTCTGGAAACACCATATATTTT

v_call: TRBV19
j_call: TRBJ2-7
d_call: .
clone_size: .
cdr3_aa: CASSMGPDSYEQYF
cdr3_nt: TGTGCCAGTAGTATGGGGCCGGACTCCTACGAGCAGTACTTC

v_call: TRBV7-8
j_call: TRBJ2-3
d_call: TRBD1
clone_size: .
cdr3_aa: CASSGRQGLVTDTQYF
cdr3_nt: TGTGCCAGCAGCGGTAGACAGGGATTAGTCACAGATACGCAGTATTTT

v_call: TRBV11-2
j_call: TRBJ2-2
d_call: .
clone_size: .
cdr3_aa: CASSLDRANTGELFF
cdr3_nt: TGTGCCAGCAGCTTAGACAGGGCGAACACCGGGGAGCTGTTTTTT

v_call: TRBV28
j_call: TRBJ2-1
d_call: TRBD2
clone_size: .
cdr3_aa: CASSLGTSGGSEDEQFF
cdr3_nt: TGTGCCAGCAGTTTAGGGACTAGCGGGGGGTCTGAGGATGAGCAGTTCTTC

v_call: TRBV4-2
j_call: TRBJ1-5
d_call: .
clone_size: .
cdr3_aa: CASSQERAGVLGNQPQHF
cdr3_nt: TGTGCCAGCAGCCAAGAACGAGCAGGGGTTTTAGGGAATCAGCCCCAGCATTTT

v_call: TRBV15
j_call: TRBJ1-2
d_call: TRBD1
clone_size: .
cdr3_aa: CATSREWDRVYGYTF
cdr3_nt: TGTGCCACCAGCAGAGAGTGGGACAGGGTCTATGGCTACACCTTC

v_call: TRBV28
j_call: TRBJ2-7
d_call: .
clone_size: .
cdr3_aa: CASSLASSSYEQYF
cdr3_nt: TGTGCCAGCAGTTTAGCTAGCAGCTCCTACGAGCAGTACTTC

v_call: TRBV7-3
j_call: TRBJ2-3
d_call: .
clone_size: .
cdr3_aa: CASSFRQTDTQYF
cdr3_nt: TGTGCCAGCAGCTTCAGACAGACAGATACGCAGTATTTT

v_call: TRBV29-1
j_call: TRBJ2-5
d_call: TRBD2
clone_size: .
cdr3_aa: CSVVGSGLAGGETQYF
cdr3_nt: TGCAGCGTTGTTGGTTCAGGACTAGCGGGGGGAGAGACCCAGTACTTC

v_call: TRBV5-6
j_call: TRBJ2-3
d_call: TRBD2
clone_size: .
cdr3_aa: CASSLPLAGTYTDTQYF
cdr3_nt: TGTGCCAGCAGCTTGCCCCTAGCGGGGACGTACACAGATACGCAGTATTTT

v_call: TRBV5-6
j_call: TRBJ2-1
d_call: TRBD2
clone_size: .
cdr3_aa: CASSSPAGGYNEQFF
cdr3_nt: TGTGCCAGCAGTTCGCCAGCGGGGGGCTACAATGAGCAGTTCTTC

v_call: TRBV7-9
j_call: TRBJ2-1
d_call: TRBD1
clone_size: .
cdr3_aa: CASSASGTGYYNEQFF
cdr3_nt: TGTGCCAGCAGCGCCTCCGGGACAGGGTACTACAATGAGCAGTTCTTC

v_call: TRBV10-3
j_call: TRBJ2-5
d_call: TRBD1
clone_size: .
cdr3_aa: CAISETPGQGYF
cdr3_nt: TGTGCCATCAGTGAGACCCCGGGACAGGGTTACTTC

v_call: TRBV19
j_call: TRBJ2-7
d_call: TRBD1
clone_size: .
cdr3_aa: CASSTTGTGSYEQYF
cdr3_nt: TGTGCCAGTAGTACGACCGGGACAGGGTCCTACGAGCAGTACTTC

v_call: TRBV28
j_call: TRBJ2-7
d_call: TRBD1
clone_size: once
cdr3_aa: CASRDLNRGPYEQYF
cdr3_nt: TGTGCCAGCAGGGACTTAAACAGGGGGCCCTACGAGCAGTACTTC

v_call: TRBV5-4
j_call: TRBJ1-4
d_call: .
clone_size: few
cdr3_aa: CASSLRDNEKLFF
cdr3_nt: TGTGCCAGCAGCTTGCGGGACAACGAAAAACTGTTTTTT

v_call: TRBV5-1
j_call: TRBJ2-1
d_call: .
clone_size: .
cdr3_aa: CASSPVGLSLDEQFF
cdr3_nt: TGCGCCAGCAGCCCGGTGGGACTGTCCCTGGATGAGCAGTTCTTC

v_call: TRBV5-6
j_call: TRBJ1-2
d_call: .
clone_size: .
cdr3_aa: CASSLNRGYYGYTF
cdr3_nt: TGTGCCAGCAGCTTAAATAGGGGCTACTATGGCTACACCTTC

v_call: TRBV7-9
j_call: TRBJ2-7
d_call: .
clone_size: .
cdr3_aa: CASSLGGRRGEQYF
cdr3_nt: TGTGCCAGCAGCTTAGGCGGCAGGAGGGGTGAGCAGTACTTC

v_call: TRBV6-5
j_call: TRBJ2-1
d_call: TRBD2
clone_size: once
cdr3_aa: CASSLNYGTSVGEQFF
cdr3_nt: TGTGCCAGCAGTTTAAATTACGGGACTAGCGTCGGTGAGCAGTTCTTC

v_call: TRBV5-1
j_call: TRBJ2-7
d_call: .
clone_size: .
cdr3_aa: CASSFTTRGEQYF
cdr3_nt: TGCGCCAGCAGCTTTACGACACGGGGCGAGCAGTACTTC

v_call: TRBV9
j_call: TRBJ1-6
d_call: TRBD1
clone_size: .
cdr3_aa: CASSVGQGPNSPLHF
cdr3_nt: TGTGCCAGCAGCGTAGGACAGGGCCCTAATTCACCCCTCCACTTT

v_call: TRBV5-1
j_call: TRBJ2-1
d_call: .
clone_size: few
cdr3_aa: CASRLLSSYNEQFF
cdr3_nt: TGCGCCAGCAGACTCCTTAGCTCCTACAATGAGCAGTTCTTC

v_call: TRBV4-1
j_call: TRBJ1-2
d_call: .
clone_size: .
cdr3_aa: CASSQGPGAIYGYTF
cdr3_nt: TGCGCCAGCAGCCAAGGCCCAGGTGCTATCTATGGCTACACCTTC

v_call: TRBV19
j_call: TRBJ1-3
d_call: TRBD1
clone_size: .
cdr3_aa: CASSIPGQGVASGNTIYF
cdr3_nt: TGTGCCAGTAGTATCCCCGGACAGGGGGTCGCCTCTGGAAACACCATATATTTT

v_call: TRBV5-1
j_call: TRBJ2-5
d_call: .
clone_size: .
cdr3_aa: CASNQRGGMETQYF
cdr3_nt: TGCGCCAGCAACCAGAGGGGGGGCATGGAGACCCAGTACTTC

v_call: TRBV29-1
j_call: TRBJ2-3
d_call: TRBD2
clone_size: .
cdr3_aa: CSVPLAGGPTDTQYF
cdr3_nt: TGCAGCGTTCCGTTAGCGGGGGGGCCCACAGATACGCAGTATTTT